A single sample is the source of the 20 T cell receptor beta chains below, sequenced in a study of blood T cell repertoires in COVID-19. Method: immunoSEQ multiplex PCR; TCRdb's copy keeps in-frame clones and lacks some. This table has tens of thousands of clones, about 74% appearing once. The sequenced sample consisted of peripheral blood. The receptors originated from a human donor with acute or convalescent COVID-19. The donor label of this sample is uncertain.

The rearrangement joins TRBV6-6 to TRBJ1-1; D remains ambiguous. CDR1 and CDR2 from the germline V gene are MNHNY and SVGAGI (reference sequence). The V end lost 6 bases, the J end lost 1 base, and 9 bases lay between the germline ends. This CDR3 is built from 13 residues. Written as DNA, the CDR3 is TGTGCCAGCAGCCCCGGGAGGAACACTGAAGCTTTCTTT. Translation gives CASSPGRNTEAFF.

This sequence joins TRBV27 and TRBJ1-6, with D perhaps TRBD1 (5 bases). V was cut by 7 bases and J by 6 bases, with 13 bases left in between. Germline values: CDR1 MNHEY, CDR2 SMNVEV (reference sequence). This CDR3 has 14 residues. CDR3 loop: CASTTRVRNSPLHF. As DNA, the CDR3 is TGTGCCAGCACGACCAGGGTGCGTAATTCACCCCTCCACTTT.

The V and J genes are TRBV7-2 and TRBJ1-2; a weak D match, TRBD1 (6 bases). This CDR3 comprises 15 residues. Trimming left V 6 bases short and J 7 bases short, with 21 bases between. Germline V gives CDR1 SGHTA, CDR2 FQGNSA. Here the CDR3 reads CASRLFTNREGGYTF. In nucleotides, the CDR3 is TGTGCCAGCAGGCTCTTTACGAACAGGGAGGGTGGCTACACCTTC.

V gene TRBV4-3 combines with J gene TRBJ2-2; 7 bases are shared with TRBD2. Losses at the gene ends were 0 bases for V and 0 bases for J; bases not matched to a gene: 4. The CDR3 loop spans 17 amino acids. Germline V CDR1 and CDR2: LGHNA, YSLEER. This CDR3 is CASSQDGGGANTGELFF. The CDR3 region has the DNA TGCGCCAGCAGCCAAGATGGCGGGGGAGCGAACACCGGGGAGCTGTTTTTT.

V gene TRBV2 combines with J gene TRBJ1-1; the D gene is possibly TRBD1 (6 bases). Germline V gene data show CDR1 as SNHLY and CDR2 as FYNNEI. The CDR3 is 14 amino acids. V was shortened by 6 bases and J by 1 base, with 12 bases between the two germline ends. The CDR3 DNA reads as TGTGCCAGCAGGAAGGACAGTGGGAACACTGAAGCTTTCTTT. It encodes CASRKDSGNTEAFF.

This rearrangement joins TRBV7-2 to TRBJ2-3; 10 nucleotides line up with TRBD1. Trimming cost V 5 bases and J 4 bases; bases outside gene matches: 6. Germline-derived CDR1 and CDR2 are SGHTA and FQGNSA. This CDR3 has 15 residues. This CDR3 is CASSRATGGSDTQYF. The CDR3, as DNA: TGTGCCAGCAGCCGGGCGACAGGGGGCTCAGATACGCAGTATTTT.

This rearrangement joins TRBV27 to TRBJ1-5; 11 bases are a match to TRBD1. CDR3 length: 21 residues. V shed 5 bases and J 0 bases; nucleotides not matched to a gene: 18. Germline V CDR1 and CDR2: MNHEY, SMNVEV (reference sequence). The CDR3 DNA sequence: TGTGCCAGCAGTAAATGGGTCGGGGGCGCGGGACAGGGGGGTAGCAATCAGCCCCAGCATTTT. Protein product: CASSKWVGGAGQGGSNQPQHF.

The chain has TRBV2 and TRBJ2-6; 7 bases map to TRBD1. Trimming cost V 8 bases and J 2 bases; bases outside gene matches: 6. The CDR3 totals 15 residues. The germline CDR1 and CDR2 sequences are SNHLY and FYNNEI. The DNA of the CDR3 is TGTGCCAGCGTACCCGACAGGGCTGGGGCCAACGTCCTGACTTTC. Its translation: CASVPDRAGANVLTF.

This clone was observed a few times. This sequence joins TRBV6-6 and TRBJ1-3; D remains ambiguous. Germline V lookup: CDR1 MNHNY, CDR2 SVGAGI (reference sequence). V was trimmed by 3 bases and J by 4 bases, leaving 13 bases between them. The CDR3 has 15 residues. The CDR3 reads CASSYPLSGGNTIYF. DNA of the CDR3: TGTGCCAGCAGTTATCCCCTTTCCGGGGGAAACACCATATATTTT.

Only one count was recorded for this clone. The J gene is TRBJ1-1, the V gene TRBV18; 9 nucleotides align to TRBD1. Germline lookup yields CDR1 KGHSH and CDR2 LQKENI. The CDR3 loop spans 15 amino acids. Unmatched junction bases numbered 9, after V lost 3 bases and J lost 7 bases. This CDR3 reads CASSPPDRGSNEAFF. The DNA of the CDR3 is TGTGCCAGCTCACCCCCGGACAGGGGATCCAATGAAGCTTTCTTT. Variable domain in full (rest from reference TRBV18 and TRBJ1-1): NAGVMQNPRHLVRRRGQEARLRCSPMKGHSHVYWYRQLPEEGLKFMVYLQKENIIDESGMPKERFSAEFPKEGPSILRIQQVVRGDSAAYFCASSPPDRGSNEAFFGQGTRLTVV.

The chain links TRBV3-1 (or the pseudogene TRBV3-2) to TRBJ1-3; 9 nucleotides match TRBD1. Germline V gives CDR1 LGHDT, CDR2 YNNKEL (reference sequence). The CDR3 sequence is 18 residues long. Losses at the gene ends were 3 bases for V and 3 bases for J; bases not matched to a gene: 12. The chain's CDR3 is CASSQGTGLRLSGNTIYF. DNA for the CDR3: TGTGCCAGCAGCCAGGGGACAGGGCTAAGACTTAGTGGAAACACCATATATTTT.

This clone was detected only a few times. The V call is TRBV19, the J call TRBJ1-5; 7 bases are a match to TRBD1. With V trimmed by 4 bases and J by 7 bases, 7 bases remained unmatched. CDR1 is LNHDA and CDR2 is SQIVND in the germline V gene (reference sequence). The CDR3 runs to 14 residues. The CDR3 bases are TGTGCCAGTAGTAAAGACAGGGTTGGGCAGCCCCAGCATTTT. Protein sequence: CASSKDRVGQPQHF.

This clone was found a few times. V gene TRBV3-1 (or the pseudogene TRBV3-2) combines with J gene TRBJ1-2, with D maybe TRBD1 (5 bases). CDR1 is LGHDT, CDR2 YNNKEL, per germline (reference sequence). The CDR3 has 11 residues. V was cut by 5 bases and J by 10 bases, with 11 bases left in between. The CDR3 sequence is CASSYGHVYTF. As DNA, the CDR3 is TGTGCCAGCAGCTATGGACACGTCTACACCTTC.

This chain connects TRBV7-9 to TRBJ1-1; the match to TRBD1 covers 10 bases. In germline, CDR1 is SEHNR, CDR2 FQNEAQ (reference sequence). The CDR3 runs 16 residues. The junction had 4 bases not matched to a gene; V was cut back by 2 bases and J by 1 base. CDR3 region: CASSLRDRGSNTEAFF. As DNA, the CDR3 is TGTGCCAGCAGCTTACGGGACAGGGGCTCGAACACTGAAGCTTTCTTT. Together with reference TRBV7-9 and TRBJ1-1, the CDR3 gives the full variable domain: DTGVSQNPRHKITKRGQNVTFRCDPISEHNRLYWYRQTLGQGPEFLTYFQNEAQLEKSRLLSDRFSAERPKGSFSTLEIQRTEQGDSAMYLCASSLRDRGSNTEAFFGQGTRLTVV.

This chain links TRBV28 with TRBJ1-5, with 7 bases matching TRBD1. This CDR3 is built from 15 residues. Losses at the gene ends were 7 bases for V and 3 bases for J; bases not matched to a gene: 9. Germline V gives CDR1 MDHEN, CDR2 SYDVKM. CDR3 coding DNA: TGTGCCAGCAACCCTGGGGACAGACCCAATCAGCCCCAGCATTTT. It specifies CASNPGDRPNQPQHF.

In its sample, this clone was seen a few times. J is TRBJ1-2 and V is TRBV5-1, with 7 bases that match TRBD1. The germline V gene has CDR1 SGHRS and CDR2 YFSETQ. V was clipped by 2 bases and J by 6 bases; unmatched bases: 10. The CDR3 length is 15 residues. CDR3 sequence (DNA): TGCGCCAGCAGCTTCCAACAGGGGATCTCTCATGGCTACACCTTC. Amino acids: CASSFQQGISHGYTF. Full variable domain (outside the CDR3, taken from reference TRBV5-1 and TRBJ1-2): KAGVTQTPRYLIKTRGQQVTLSCSPISGHRSVSWYQQTPGQGLQFLFEYFSETQRNKGNFPGRFSGRQFSNSRSEMNVSTLELGDSALYLCASSFQQGISHGYTFGSGTRLTVV.

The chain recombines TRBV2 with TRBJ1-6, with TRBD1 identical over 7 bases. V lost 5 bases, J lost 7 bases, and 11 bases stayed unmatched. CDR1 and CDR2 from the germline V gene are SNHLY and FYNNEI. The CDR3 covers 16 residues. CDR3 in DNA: TGTGCCAGCAGTATACAGGGGTCCCCTTTGAATTCACCCCTCCACTTT. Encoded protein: CASSIQGSPLNSPLHF.

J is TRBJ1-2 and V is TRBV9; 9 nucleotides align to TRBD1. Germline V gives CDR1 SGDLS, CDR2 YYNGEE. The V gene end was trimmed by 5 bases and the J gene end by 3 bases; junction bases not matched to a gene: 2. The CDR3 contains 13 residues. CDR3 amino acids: CASSTGGDYGYTF. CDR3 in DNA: TGTGCCAGCAGTACAGGGGGCGACTATGGCTACACCTTC.

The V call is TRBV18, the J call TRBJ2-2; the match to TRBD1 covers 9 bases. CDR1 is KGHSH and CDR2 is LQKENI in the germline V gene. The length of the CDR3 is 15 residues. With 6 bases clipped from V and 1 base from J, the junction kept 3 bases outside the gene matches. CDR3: CASSPGQGNTGELFF. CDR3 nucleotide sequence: TGTGCCAGCTCGCCGGGACAGGGGAACACCGGGGAGCTGTTTTTT.

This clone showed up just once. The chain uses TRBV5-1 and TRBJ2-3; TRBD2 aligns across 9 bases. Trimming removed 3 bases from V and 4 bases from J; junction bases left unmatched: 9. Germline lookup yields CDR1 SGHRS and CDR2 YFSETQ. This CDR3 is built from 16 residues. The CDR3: CASSSPGRGGPDTQYF. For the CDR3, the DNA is TGCGCCAGCAGCTCCCCTGGGCGGGGGGGCCCAGATACGCAGTATTTT.